The 25 T cell receptor beta chains listed next were all sequenced from one sample in a study of post-analysis software for immune sequencing data. Study-wide results and limits: Controls showed lower frequencies than patients for five TRBV segments, and TRBV5-6, TRBV5-1 and TRBV20-1 were among these.

These receptors' targets are unknown. The TCR beta cDNA libraries contained unique molecular identifiers. TCRdb re-derived calls from the PCR reads in MiXCR, one entry per CDR3 protein. The data show about 430,000 distinct CDR3 sequences, less than 40% seen once. Material for sequencing was blood. These receptors came from a girl aged 2-10 years with multiple sclerosis.

V usage is TRBV25-1 and J usage is TRBJ1-2, with 7 positions matching TRBD1. The V gene's germline CDR1 is MGHDK and CDR2 SYGVNS. CDR3 length: 14 residues. Trimming at V came to 6 bases and at J to 4 bases, leaving 8 bases not matched to a gene. CDR3 region: CASRETGAGYGYTF. DNA of the CDR3: TGTGCCAGCAGGGAAACAGGGGCAGGCTATGGCTACACCTTC.

The gene calls are TRBV9 and TRBJ1-5, with unresolved D. This CDR3 is 14 amino acids long. With 4 bases removed from V and 5 bases from J, the gap between germline ends came to 13 bases. Germline values: CDR1 SGDLS, CDR2 YYNGEE. This CDR3 is CASSPTQNYQPQHF. As DNA, the CDR3 is TGTGCCAGCAGCCCAACCCAGAACTATCAGCCCCAGCATTTT. The variable domain in full, completed from reference TRBV9 and TRBJ1-5, reads DSGVTQTPKHLITATGQRVTLRCSPRSGDLSVYWYQQSLDQGLQFLIQYYNGEERAKGNILERFSAQQFPDLHSELNLSSLELGDSALYFCASSPTQNYQPQHFGDGTRLSIL.

V is TRBV10-3 and J is TRBJ2-7; TRBD2 aligns across 8 bases. Germline CDR1 is ENHRY and CDR2 is SYGVKD. V lost 2 bases, J lost 3 bases, and 12 bases stayed unmatched. The CDR3 length is 17 residues. CDR3: CAISEKAGEPQVYEQYF. The CDR3 coding sequence is TGTGCCATCAGTGAGAAAGCGGGAGAACCCCAGGTCTACGAGCAGTACTTC.

This chain connects TRBV5-5 to TRBJ2-5; TRBD2 matches 10 bases. The CDR3 consists of 15 residues. The trim removed 2 bases at V and 0 bases at J, leaving 1 base unmatched. CDR1 and CDR2 from the germline V gene are SGHKS and YYEKEE (reference sequence). The CDR3: CASSFLAGDQETQYF. The CDR3 nucleotides read TGTGCCAGCAGCTTCCTAGCGGGAGACCAAGAGACCCAGTACTTC.

With regard to this clonotype: At one end the junction does not follow the germline gene, possibly because of a read error. This chain links TRBV15 with TRBJ2-1; 9 nucleotides align to TRBD1. CDR3 length: 17 amino acids. Germline CDR1 and CDR2: LNHNV and YYDKDF (reference sequence). CDR3 in amino acids: CATSRQPGQGLYNKQFF. CDR3 DNA: TGTGCCACCAGCAGACAACCGGGACAGGGCCTCTACAATAAGCAGTTCTTC.

The chain has TRBV5-6 and TRBJ2-7; the match to TRBD2 covers 7 bases. Germline V lookup: CDR1 SGHDT, CDR2 YYEEEE. V was clipped by 4 bases and J by 2 bases; unmatched bases: 15. CDR3 length equals 17 residues. For the CDR3, the DNA is TGTGCCAGCAGCCCCGGTGTGATCCGCGGGAGCACCTACGAGCAGTACTTC. It is translated as CASSPGVIRGSTYEQYF. The variable domain in full, completed from reference TRBV5-6 and TRBJ2-7, reads DAGVTQSPTHLIKTRGQQVTLRCSPKSGHDTVSWYQQALGQGPQFIFQYYEEEERQRGNFPDRFSGHQFPNYSSELNVNALLLGDSALYLCASSPGVIRGSTYEQYFGPGTRLTVT.

The gene calls are TRBV3-1 and TRBJ1-5; no firm D call. Germline CDR1 and CDR2: LGHDT and YNNKEL (reference sequence). The CDR3 extends over 14 amino acids. V lost 2 bases, J lost 0 bases, and 5 bases lay in between. The CDR3 coding sequence is TGTGCCAGCAGCCAAAGCAATAGCAATCAGCCCCAGCATTTT. Amino acid sequence: CASSQSNSNQPQHF.

The gene calls are TRBV20-1 and TRBJ2-4, with 7 bases identical to TRBD1. The DNA matches TRBJ2-7 better at its end, which makes the J call doubtful. The CDR3 runs 13 residues. Per germline, CDR1 DFQATT and CDR2 SNEGSKA (reference sequence). CDR3 sequence: CSAQGTDAYEQYF. The DNA for the CDR3 is TGCAGTGCTCAGGGGACAGACGCCTACGAGCAGTACTTC.

This chain joins TRBV10-3 and TRBJ1-4; D is ambiguous. The CDR3 is 14 amino acids. The germline V gene encodes CDR1 ENHRY and CDR2 SYGVKD. With 2 bases removed from V and 0 bases from J, the gap between germline ends came to 4 bases. The CDR3, as DNA: TGTGCCATCAGTGAGGGGGCAACTAATGAAAAACTGTTTTTT. Its translation is CAISEGATNEKLFF.

This sequence joins TRBV20-1 and TRBJ1-5, with D hard to call. V gave up 3 bases and J gave up 5 bases, with 14 bases separating them. The V gene's germline CDR1 is DFQATT and CDR2 SNEGSKA (reference sequence). This CDR3 is built from 14 residues. The CDR3 reads CSARSPSGHQPQHF. CDR3 sequence (DNA): TGCAGTGCTAGGAGCCCATCGGGCCATCAGCCCCAGCATTTT.

This clonotype was detected many times. The chain is built from TRBV7-6 and TRBJ2-7; 12 bases align to TRBD2. The CDR3 sequence is 15 residues long. CDR1 SGHVS and CDR2 FNYEAQ come from the germline V gene. J gave up 1 base and V 3 bases, and 1 base lay outside the gene matches. The CDR3 coding sequence is TGTGCCAGCAGCTTGACTAGCGGGGGATCCTACGAGCAGTACTTC. It specifies CASSLTSGGSYEQYF.

The chain employs TRBV7-2 and TRBJ2-1; 15 bases line up with TRBD2. CDR1 is SGHTA and CDR2 is FQGNSA in the germline V gene. V trimming: 5 bases; J trimming: 12 bases; junction bases outside the gene matches: 2. The CDR3 totals 13 residues. This chain's CDR3 is CASSMGLAGGQFF. CDR3 DNA: TGTGCCAGCAGCATGGGACTAGCGGGAGGGCAGTTCTTC.

The chain joins TRBV4-2 to TRBJ2-1; TRBD2 aligns across 7 bases. Germline CDR1 LGHNA, CDR2 YNFKEQ. The J segment lost 2 bases and the V segment lost 1 base, leaving 8 bases of the junction unmatched. The CDR3 totals 17 residues. This CDR3 is CASSQVGSGLTYNEQFF. Written as DNA, the CDR3 is TGTGCCAGCAGCCAAGTCGGTAGCGGGCTCACCTACAATGAGCAGTTCTTC.

The chain carries TRBV6-6 and TRBJ2-4, with 13 nucleotides matching TRBD2. The DNA end favors TRBJ2-7, so the J call may be wrong. This CDR3 contains 14 residues. CDR1 and CDR2 from the germline V gene are MNHNY and SVGAGI (reference sequence). CDR3 region: CASGGLAGAYEQYF. The CDR3 nucleotides read TGTGCCAGCGGTGGACTAGCGGGAGCCTACGAGCAGTACTTC.

This chain links TRBV20-1 with TRBJ2-1, with TRBD2 identical over 10 bases. V was pared by 3 bases and J by 15 bases, with 20 bases of the junction left unmatched. This CDR3 has 16 amino acids. Per germline, CDR1 DFQATT and CDR2 SNEGSKA (reference sequence). In DNA form, the CDR3 reads TGCAGTGCTAGTCCCGCTAGCGGGGGCGAACAAGAGACCCGGTTCTTC. The encoded protein is CSASPASGGEQETRFF.

This chain connects TRBV6-5 to TRBJ1-1; D ambiguous. The CDR3 sequence is 12 residues long. CDR1 and CDR2 from the germline V gene are MNHEY and SVGAGI. The ends were cut back, 7 bases at V and 5 bases at J, with 11 bases in the middle. The CDR3 sequence is CASTRPGTEAFF. In DNA form, the CDR3 reads TGTGCCAGCACCCGACCGGGGACTGAAGCTTTCTTT.

The rearrangement uses TRBV12-3 or TRBV12-4 and TRBJ2-3, with D unclear. Trimming took 7 bases from V and 2 from J, leaving 10 bases between them. The CDR3 consists of 13 residues. For the CDR3, the DNA is TGTGCCAGCACCTTTGAAGCCACAGATACGCAGTATTTT. Protein sequence: CASTFEATDTQYF.

V gene TRBV20-1 combines with J gene TRBJ2-5, with D possibly TRBD2 on 7 matching bases. The closer fit of TRBJ2-7 to the DNA end suggests the J call may be wrong. This CDR3 has 11 residues. From germline, CDR1 is DFQATT and CDR2 SNEGSKA (reference sequence). Here the CDR3 reads CSAEGGDEQYF. CDR3 DNA sequence: TGCAGTGCCGAGGGGGGGGACGAGCAGTACTTC.

The gene calls are TRBV7-2 and TRBJ1-2; 7 bases are shared with TRBD1. Unmatched junction bases numbered 13, after V lost 3 bases and J lost 0 bases. This CDR3 region has 18 residues. In germline, CDR1 is SGHTA, CDR2 FQGNSA. The CDR3 region has the DNA TGTGCCAGCAGCTTTACTAGGCCCGGGACAGAGCCTAACTATGGCTACACCTTC. Its translation: CASSFTRPGTEPNYGYTF.

The rearrangement joins TRBV7-9 to TRBJ2-3, with 8 nucleotides matching TRBD2. The V segment lost 1 base and the J segment 3 bases; nucleotides outside the gene matches: 6. Per the germline V gene, CDR1 is SEHNR and CDR2 is FQNEAQ (reference sequence). The length of the CDR3 is 16 residues. CDR3 sequence reads: CASSLDRTSRTDTQYF. The CDR3 bases are TGTGCCAGCAGCTTAGATCGGACTAGCCGGACAGATACGCAGTATTTT.

The V call is TRBV7-2, the J call TRBJ2-7; possibly TRBD1 or TRBD2 for D (5 bases each). The DNA end lines up better with TRBJ2-5; the J call may be wrong. The CDR3 runs 15 residues. The germline gives CDR1 SGHTA, CDR2 FQGNSA. In DNA, the CDR3 is TGTGCCAGCAGCTTAGCGGGACGCACGGGTGAGACCCAGTACTTC. Translation gives CASSLAGRTGETQYF.

The chain employs TRBV13 and TRBJ2-7; 10 bases agree with TRBD2. Germline loops: CDR1 PRHDT, CDR2 FYEKMQ (reference sequence). CDR3 length: 15 amino acids. V gave up 1 base and J gave up 0 bases; unmatched junction bases: 0. CDR3 loop: CASSLVAGGSYEQYF. CDR3 DNA: TGTGCCAGCAGCTTAGTAGCGGGGGGCTCCTACGAGCAGTACTTC. Complete variable domain (other parts from reference TRBV13 and TRBJ2-7): AAGVIQSPRHLIKEKRETATLKCYPIPRHDTVYWYQQGPGQDPQFLISFYEKMQSDKGSIPDRFSAQQFSDYHSELNMSSLELGDSALYFCASSLVAGGSYEQYFGPGTRLTVT.

V gene TRBV7-2 combines with J gene TRBJ2-5; TRBD2 agrees at 11 bases. After removal of 5 bases from V and 5 bases from J, the junction contained 7 bases not matched to a gene. The germline CDR1 and CDR2 sequences are SGHTA and FQGNSA. CDR3 size: 15 residues. The CDR3 spells CASSQRLAGWETQYF. The CDR3 DNA is TGTGCCAGCAGCCAGAGACTAGCGGGATGGGAGACCCAGTACTTC.

This clonotype showed up just once. This chain connects TRBV3-1 to TRBJ2-5; the D is unclear. CDR1 LGHDT and CDR2 YNNKEL come from the germline V gene (reference sequence). Deletions cut 0 bases from V and 4 bases from J, with 12 bases between. The CDR3 sequence is 15 residues long. In DNA form, the CDR3 reads TGTGCCAGCAGCCAAGATTGGGCCGTTCGAGAGACCCAGTACTTC. It translates to CASSQDWAVRETQYF.

This clonotype showed up just once. Compared with germline, one end of the junction differs, possibly owing to a read error. CDR3 nucleotide sequence: TGTGCCGGCAGTTTAGGACAGCCCCTCTACGAGCAGTACTTC. Its protein is CAGSLGQPLYEQYF. The V call is TRBV28, the J call TRBJ2-7, with D perhaps matching TRBD1 (6 bases). This CDR3 is 14 amino acids long. CDR1 and CDR2 (germline): MDHEN, SYDVKM.